This passage covers 20 T cell receptor beta chains from one sample sequenced in a study of cytomegalovirus exposure and HLA in healthy donors. The PCR had 60 Vbeta and 13 Jbeta primers. Method: immunoSEQ multiplex PCR; TCRdb's copy keeps in-frame clones and lacks some. In the table there are about 160,000 clones, 85% of which are singletons. The specimen was PBMCs. Receptor source: a boy between 2 and 10 years old in good health and CMV-seronegative.

The gene calls are TRBV6-1 and TRBJ2-2; 9 bases line up with TRBD2. The CDR3 spans 14 residues. Germline V CDR1 and CDR2: MNHNS, SASEGT. With V trimmed by 1 base and J by 11 bases, 5 bases remained unmatched. The CDR3 coding sequence is TGTGCCAGCAGTGAAGGGGTAGCGGGAGAAGAGCTGTTTTTT. It is translated as CASSEGVAGEELFF.

The gene calls are TRBV15 and TRBJ1-2, with TRBD1 as a possible D gene (6 bases). Trimming took 0 bases from V and 0 from J, leaving 11 bases between them. Germline values: CDR1 LNHNV, CDR2 YYDKDF (reference sequence). The CDR3 is made up of 16 amino acids. The DNA for the CDR3 is TGTGCCACCAGCAGAGAGATCAGGGGCGCTAACTATGGCTACACCTTC. This encodes CATSREIRGANYGYTF.

The rearrangement uses TRBV9 and TRBJ1-4; TRBD1 is a possible D gene (5 bases). V was shortened by 0 bases and J by 3 bases, with 15 bases between the two germline ends. CDR1 and CDR2 from the germline V gene are SGDLS and YYNGEE. The CDR3 loop spans 17 amino acids. The CDR3: CASSVGGGARSNEKLFF. The CDR3 region has the DNA TGTGCCAGCAGCGTAGGTGGAGGGGCGAGGTCTAATGAAAAACTGTTTTTT.

The chain combines TRBV9 with TRBJ2-1; a weak D match, TRBD1 (6 bases). Per the germline V gene, CDR1 is SGDLS and CDR2 is YYNGEE. Between the trimmed V and J ends, which lost 0 bases and 6 bases, there was a span of 13 bases. CDR3 length: 15 amino acids. The chain's CDR3 is CASSVGGLASNEQFF. In nucleotides, the CDR3 is TGTGCCAGCAGCGTAGGGGGGCTAGCAAGCAATGAGCAGTTCTTC.

This clone came up once. This rearrangement joins TRBV5-5 to TRBJ1-5; D not resolved. Germline loops: CDR1 SGHKS, CDR2 YYEKEE (reference sequence). The CDR3 runs to 16 residues. The V end was cut by 0 bases, the J end by 4 bases, with 14 bases between. The CDR3 loop reads CASSLEVLSGNQPQHF. The CDR3 DNA reads TGTGCCAGCAGCTTGGAGGTCCTCTCGGGGAATCAGCCCCAGCATTTT.

This chain uses TRBV10-3 with TRBJ2-5; perhaps TRBD2 as D (5 bases). The CDR3 extends over 15 amino acids. Germline values: CDR1 ENHRY, CDR2 SYGVKD. V lost 4 bases to trimming and J lost 0 bases, with 12 bases between them. The CDR3 here is CAISVGGSYQETQYF. In nucleotides, the CDR3 is TGTGCCATCAGTGTAGGAGGCTCGTACCAAGAGACCCAGTACTTC.

This clone was seen more than once but under ten times. The rearrangement links TRBV7-3 to TRBJ2-5, with 8 bases that match TRBD2. The CDR3 runs to 17 residues. With 4 bases clipped from V and 5 bases from J, the junction kept 15 bases outside the gene matches. Germline lookup yields CDR1 SGHTA and CDR2 FQGTGA. CDR3 protein: CASSWKQRLALWETQYF. DNA of the CDR3: TGTGCCAGCAGCTGGAAACAACGACTAGCGCTGTGGGAGACCCAGTACTTC.

The chain uses TRBV5-1 and TRBJ1-4, with 7 nucleotides matching TRBD1. Germline CDR1 SGHRS, CDR2 YFSETQ. J gave up 5 bases and V 4 bases, and 8 bases lay outside the gene matches. The length of the CDR3 is 15 residues. CDR3 in DNA: TGCGCCAGCAGCCCACGACAGGGCATAAATGAAAAACTGTTTTTT. Translation: CASSPRQGINEKLFF.

CDR3 loop: CASSSSGQGIRTEAFF. CDR3 in DNA: TGCGCCAGCAGCTCCTCCGGACAGGGAATTCGGACTGAAGCTTTCTTT. The gene calls are TRBV5-1 and TRBJ1-1; 8 positions agree with TRBD1. Trimming removed 3 bases from V and 5 bases from J; junction bases left unmatched: 12. CDR3 length: 16 amino acids. From germline, CDR1 is SGHRS and CDR2 YFSETQ.

V usage is TRBV11-3 and J usage is TRBJ1-5, with D uncertain. Looked up from germline, CDR1 is SGHNT and CDR2 is YENEEA. This CDR3 spans 14 amino acids. The germline V and J ends were trimmed by 0 bases and 7 bases, with 10 bases remaining between them. The CDR3 DNA reads as TGTGCCAGCAGCTTAGATTCGAGAGGGCAGCCCCAGCATTTT. It is translated as CASSLDSRGQPQHF. Full variable domain (outside the CDR3, taken from reference TRBV11-3 and TRBJ1-5): EAGVVQSPRYKIIEKKQPVAFWCNPISGHNTLYWYLQNLGQGPELLIRYENEEAVDDSQLPKDRFSAERLKGVDSTLKIQPAELGDSAVYLCASSLDSRGQPQHFGDGTRLSIL.

The genes are TRBV18 and TRBJ1-1; D is ambiguous. The CDR3 has 16 amino acids. Trimming cost V 3 bases and J 0 bases, with 14 bases left between them. The V gene's germline CDR1 is KGHSH and CDR2 LQKENI. DNA of the CDR3: TGTGCCAGCTCACCGGGAGAGGGCTTAATGAACACTGAAGCTTTCTTT. This codes for CASSPGEGLMNTEAFF.

The chain employs TRBV5-1 and TRBJ2-2; no clear D. The germline V gene has CDR1 SGHRS and CDR2 YFSETQ. The V end was cut by 3 bases, the J end by 4 bases, with 4 bases between. The CDR3 runs 12 residues. The CDR3 DNA reads TGCGCCAGCAGCTCCTTCACCGGGGAGCTGTTTTTT. Its protein is CASSSFTGELFF.

The chain combines TRBV6-4 with TRBJ2-1; 9 bases agree with TRBD1. CDR3 size: 16 residues. Germline loops: CDR1 MRHNA, CDR2 SNTAGT. V lost 2 bases, J lost 4 bases, and 6 bases stayed unmatched. CDR3 region: CASSDEGQGSYNEQFF. For the CDR3, the DNA is TGTGCCAGCAGTGACGAGGGACAGGGATCGTACAATGAGCAGTTCTTC.

The genes are TRBV5-1 and TRBJ2-3, with 7 bases identical to TRBD2. The CDR3 is 14 residues long. With 1 base clipped from V and 6 bases from J, the junction kept 5 bases outside the gene matches. The germline V gene has CDR1 SGHRS and CDR2 YFSETQ. CDR3 protein: CASSLSGIADTQYF. The DNA for the CDR3 is TGCGCCAGCAGCTTGAGCGGGATAGCGGATACGCAGTATTTT.

This clone was detected only a few times. The V gene is TRBV19, the J gene TRBJ1-5; D is undetermined. V was shortened by 0 bases and J by 9 bases, with 21 bases between the two germline ends. This CDR3 has 17 residues. CDR1 and CDR2 from the germline V gene are LNHDA and SQIVND (reference sequence). The CDR3 is CASSIDSFGAKRRPQHF. CDR3 coding DNA: TGTGCCAGTAGTATAGATTCTTTCGGCGCCAAGAGGCGGCCCCAGCATTTT. The full variable domain, in which reference TRBV19 and TRBJ1-5 provide the parts outside the CDR3, is DGGITQSPKYLFRKEGQNVTLSCEQNLNHDAMYWYRQDPGQGLRLIYYSQIVNDFQKGDIAEGYSVSREKKESFPLTVTSAQKNPTAFYLCASSIDSFGAKRRPQHFGDGTRLSIL.

The J gene is TRBJ1-6, the V gene TRBV6-1, with D possibly matching TRBD1 (6 bases). CDR3 length equals 15 residues. V gave up 2 bases and J gave up 8 bases, with 13 bases separating them. Germline CDR1 MNHNS, CDR2 SASEGT. The CDR3 reads CASSEQGGGYSPLHF. CDR3 bases: TGTGCCAGCAGTGAACAGGGTGGGGGCTATTCACCCCTCCACTTT.

This chain links TRBV9 with TRBJ1-2; 9 positions match TRBD1. The CDR3 has 13 residues. The V gene's germline CDR1 is SGDLS and CDR2 YYNGEE. J lost 4 bases, V lost 4 bases, and 2 bases had no gene match. The CDR3 nucleotides read TGTGCCAGCAGCCCGACAGGGGGCTATGGCTACACCTTC. Residues: CASSPTGGYGYTF.

This clone was seen a single time. The chain employs TRBV7-4 and TRBJ1-2; D call uncertain. V lost 3 bases and J lost 0, with 11 bases in between. Germline V CDR1 and CDR2: SGHVT, SQSDAQ. There are 15 residues in the CDR3. The DNA of the CDR3 is TGTGCCAGCAGCTTGTCCGCACCAGCTAACTATGGCTACACCTTC. This sequence encodes CASSLSAPANYGYTF. The full variable domain, rest sourced from reference TRBV7-4 and TRBJ1-2, is GAGVSQSPRYKVAKRGRDVALRCDSISGHVTLYWYRQTLGQGSEVLTYSQSDAQRDKSGRPSGRFSAERPERSVSTLKIQRTEQGDSAVYLCASSLSAPANYGYTFGSGTRLTVV.

The CDR3 DNA sequence: TGTGCCAGCAGTGAAGCGCGGCGACAGCCAAATTCACCCCTCCACTTT. Translated, it gives CASSEARRQPNSPLHF. This chain links TRBV6-1 with TRBJ1-6; D might be TRBD1 (5 bases). Germline values: CDR1 MNHNS, CDR2 SASEGT. Trimming removed 0 bases from V and 7 bases from J, with 13 bases in between. The CDR3 has 16 residues.

The CDR3 DNA sequence: TGTGCCAGCAGCCAAGATCGGGGGGTCTCTGGAAACACCATATATTTT. Its translation is CASSQDRGVSGNTIYF. This sequence joins TRBV4-2 and TRBJ1-3; possible D gene TRBD1, 5 bases. Germline CDR1 and CDR2: LGHNA and YNFKEQ. Trimming pared 0 bases from V and 0 bases from J, leaving 9 bases between. CDR3 length: 16 amino acids.